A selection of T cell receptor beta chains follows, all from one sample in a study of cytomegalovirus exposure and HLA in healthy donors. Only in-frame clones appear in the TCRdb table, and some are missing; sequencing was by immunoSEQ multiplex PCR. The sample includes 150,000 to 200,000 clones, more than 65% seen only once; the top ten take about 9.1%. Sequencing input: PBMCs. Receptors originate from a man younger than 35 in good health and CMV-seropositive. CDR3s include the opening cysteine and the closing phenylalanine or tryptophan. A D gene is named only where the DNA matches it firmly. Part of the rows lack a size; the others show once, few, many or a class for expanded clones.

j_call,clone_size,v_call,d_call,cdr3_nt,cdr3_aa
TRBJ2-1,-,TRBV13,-,TGTGCCAGCAGCCTGAGCTCAAATGAGCAGTTCTTC,CASSLSSNEQFF
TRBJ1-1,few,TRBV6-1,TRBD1,TGTGCCAGCAGGCTGGGACAGGGGGCGACTGAAGCTTTCTTT,CASRLGQGATEAFF
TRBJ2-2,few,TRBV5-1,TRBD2,TGCGCCAGCAGCCCCCGGGGGGGTGACACCGGGGAGCTGTTTTTT,CASSPRGGDTGELFF
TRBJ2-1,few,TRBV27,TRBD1,TGTGCCAGCAGTTTCGGACAGGGATTGATCTTC,CASSFGQGLIF
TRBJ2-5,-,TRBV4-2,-,TGTGCCAGCAGCCACCCTTCGGCAGGGCCAAAAGAGACCCAGTACTTC,CASSHPSAGPKETQYF
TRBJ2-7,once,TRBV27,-,TGTGCCAGCAGTTCGGTAAACGTTGAGCATCCAACCTACGAGCAGTACTTC,CASSSVNVEHPTYEQYF
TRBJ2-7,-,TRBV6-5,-,TGTGCCAGCAGGCCCCGGCCAGCGAGCTCCTACGAGCAGTACTTC,CASRPRPASSYEQYF
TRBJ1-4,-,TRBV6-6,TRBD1,TGTGCCAGCAGTTCCCTAGGAGGACAGGCTAATGAAAAACTGTTTTTT,CASSSLGGQANEKLFF
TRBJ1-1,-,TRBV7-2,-,TGTGCCAGCAGCCCCAAGGCCGATATTTGGGGCATGAACACTGAAGCTTTCTTT,CASSPKADIWGMNTEAFF
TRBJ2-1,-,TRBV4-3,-,TGCGCCAGCAGCCAAGATCCAGGGTTTGACGAGCAGTTCTTC,CASSQDPGFDEQFF
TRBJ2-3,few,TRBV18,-,TGTGCCAGCTCACCCCTCGGGAAGGCAGATACGCAGTATTTT,CASSPLGKADTQYF
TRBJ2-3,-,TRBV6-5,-,TGTGCCAGCAGTTACTCGACCCAGGGTGCAGATACGCAGTATTTT,CASSYSTQGADTQYF
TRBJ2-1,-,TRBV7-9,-,TGTGCCAGCAGCTTAGGGGCTACCACGCACAATGAGCAGTTCTTC,CASSLGATTHNEQFF
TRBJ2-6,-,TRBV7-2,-,TGTGCCAGCAGCCTCAGCGCCGGGGCCAACGTCCTGACTTTC,CASSLSAGANVLTF
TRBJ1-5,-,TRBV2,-,TGTGCCAGCAAGGGGGGGCTAAGGGACAATCAGCCCCAGCATTTT,CASKGGLRDNQPQHF
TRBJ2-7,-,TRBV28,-,TGTGCCAGCAGTTTACCCATTACTGGAGGAAACGAGCAGTACTTC,CASSLPITGGNEQYF
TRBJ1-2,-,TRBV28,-,TGTGCCAGCATACGGGGGGCCGGGAACTATGGCTACACCTTC,CASIRGAGNYGYTF
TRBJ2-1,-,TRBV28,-,TGTGCCAGCAGTCCGGTAGCGGAAAGCTCCTACAATGAGCAGTTCTTC,CASSPVAESSYNEQFF
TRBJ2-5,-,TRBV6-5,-,TGTGCCAGCAGTCGCTTCCAACAGGGAGAGACCCAGTACTTC,CASSRFQQGETQYF
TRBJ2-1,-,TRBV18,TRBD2,TGTGCTAGCGGGAGCATCTACAATGAGCAGTTCTTC,CASGSIYNEQFF
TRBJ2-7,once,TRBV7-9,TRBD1,TGTGCCAGCAGTTGGACAGGGGGCTTATCGTCCTACGAGCAGTACTTC,CASSWTGGLSSYEQYF
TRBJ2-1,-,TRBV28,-,TGTGCCAGCAGTTTATGGTCCACCCTCGAGAAGCAGTTCTTC,CASSLWSTLEKQFF
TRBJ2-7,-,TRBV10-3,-,TGTGCCATCAGCCGACCGGGACTCACCCCCTACGAGCAGTACTTC,CAISRPGLTPYEQYF
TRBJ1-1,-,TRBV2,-,TGTGCCACCGAGAGACAGGCATACACTGAAGCTTTCTTT,CATERQAYTEAFF